Reported below is one T cell receptor beta chain. Its antigen is undetermined. Germline V gene lookup returns CDR1 LNHNV and CDR2 YYDKDF (reference sequence). V was cut by 1 base and J by 0 bases, with 7 bases left in between. The CDR3 has 15 amino acids. Each donor gave one heparinised blood draw averaging about 116 mL. Sorting of CD4+ naive, central memory, regulatory and stem cell-like memory cells was performed via CD45RO/CCR7/CD25/CD127/CD95/CD27. The data are from a study of beta chain features in type 1 diabetes. General study points: People with Type 1 diabetes carried modestly yet significantly shorter TCRB CDR3s in all four CD4+ subsets. Although PCR might favor shorter templates, it would do so equally in patients and controls. In comparison with healthy donors, patients had naive, central memory and Treg TCRB repertoires that appeared more similar.

Expressed TCRB transcripts were sequenced because the entire RNA isolate underwent reverse transcription. The table came from immunoSEQ multiplex PCR; TCRdb's copy has only in-frame clones and leaves some out. The sample consists of just under 150,000 clones, about 13% of them appearing once. The rearrangement joins TRBV15 to TRBJ2-4; possible D gene TRBD2, 5 bases. The TCR sequence derives from a man between 18 and 29 years old with type 1 diabetes. Sequenced sample: central memory CD4+ T cells from blood. CDR3 loop: CATSRAGIAKNIQYF. The CDR3, as DNA: TGTGCCACCAGCAGAGCGGGGATAGCCAAAAACATTCAGTACTTC.